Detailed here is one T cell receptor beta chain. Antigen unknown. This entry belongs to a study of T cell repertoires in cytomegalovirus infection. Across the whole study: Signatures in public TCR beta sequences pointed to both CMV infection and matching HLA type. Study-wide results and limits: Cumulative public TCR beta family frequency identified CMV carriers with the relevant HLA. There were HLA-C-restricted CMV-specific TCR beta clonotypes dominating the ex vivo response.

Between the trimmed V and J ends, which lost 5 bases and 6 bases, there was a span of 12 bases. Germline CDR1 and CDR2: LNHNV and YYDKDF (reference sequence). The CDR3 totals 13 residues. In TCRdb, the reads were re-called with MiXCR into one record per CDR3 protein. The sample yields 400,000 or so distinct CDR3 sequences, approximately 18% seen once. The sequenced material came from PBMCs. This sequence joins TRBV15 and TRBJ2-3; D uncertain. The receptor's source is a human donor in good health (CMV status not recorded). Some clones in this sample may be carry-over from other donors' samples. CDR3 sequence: CATSRRLADTQYF. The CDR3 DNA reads TGTGCCACCAGCCGCCGACTCGCGGATACGCAGTATTTT. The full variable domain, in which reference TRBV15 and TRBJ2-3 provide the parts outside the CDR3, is DAMVIQNPRYQVTQFGKPVTLSCSQTLNHNVMYWYQQKSSQAPKLLFHYYDKDFNNEADTPDNFQSRRPNTSFCFLDIRSPGLGDTAMYLCATSRRLADTQYFGPGTRLTVL.